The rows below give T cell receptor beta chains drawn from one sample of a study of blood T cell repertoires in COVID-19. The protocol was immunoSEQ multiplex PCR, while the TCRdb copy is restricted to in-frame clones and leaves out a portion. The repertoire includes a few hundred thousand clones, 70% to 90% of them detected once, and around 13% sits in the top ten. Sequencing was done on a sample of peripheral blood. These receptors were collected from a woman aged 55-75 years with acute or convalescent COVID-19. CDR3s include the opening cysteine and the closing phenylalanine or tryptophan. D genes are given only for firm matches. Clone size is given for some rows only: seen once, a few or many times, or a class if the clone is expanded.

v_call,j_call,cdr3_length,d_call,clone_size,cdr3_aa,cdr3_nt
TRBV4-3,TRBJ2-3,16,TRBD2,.,CASSQGVAGGSDTQYF,TGCGCCAGCAGCCAAGGGGTAGCGGGAGGGTCAGATACGCAGTATTTT
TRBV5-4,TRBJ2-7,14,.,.,CASSPRDGRYEQYF,TGTGCCAGCAGCCCGCGGGACGGACGTTACGAGCAGTACTTC
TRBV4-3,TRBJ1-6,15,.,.,CASGPGQGDNSPLHF,TGCGCCAGCGGTCCAGGGCAGGGCGATAATTCACCCCTCCACTTT
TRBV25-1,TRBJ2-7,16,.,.,CASSSTTTGFSYEQYF,TGTGCCAGCAGCTCCACCACCACAGGGTTCAGCTACGAGCAGTACTTC
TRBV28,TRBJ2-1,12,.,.,CASSIAWAPQFF,TGTGCCAGCAGCATCGCGTGGGCCCCGCAGTTCTTC
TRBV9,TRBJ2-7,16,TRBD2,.,CASSVAATSGTYEQYF,TGTGCCAGCAGCGTAGCCGCGACTAGCGGCACCTACGAGCAGTACTTC
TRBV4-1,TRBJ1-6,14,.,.,CASSQGNQGSPLHF,TGCGCCAGCAGCCAAGGGAATCAGGGCTCACCCCTCCACTTT
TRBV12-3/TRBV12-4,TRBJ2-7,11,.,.,CASSGGFEQYF,TGTGCCAGCAGCGGAGGGTTTGAGCAGTACTTC
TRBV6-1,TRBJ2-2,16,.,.,CASSESAGSNTGELFF,TGTGCCAGCAGTGAATCGGCAGGGTCGAACACCGGGGAGCTGTTTTTT
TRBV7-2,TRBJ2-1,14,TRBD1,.,CASTLEGAANEQFF,TGTGCCAGCACCCTAGAGGGGGCGGCCAATGAGCAGTTCTTC
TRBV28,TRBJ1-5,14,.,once,CASSSGVSNQPQHF,TGTGCCAGCAGCTCAGGGGTGAGCAATCAGCCCCAGCATTTT
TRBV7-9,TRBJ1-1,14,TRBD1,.,CASSSGQGWPEAFF,TGTGCCAGCAGCTCGGGACAGGGGTGGCCTGAAGCTTTCTTT
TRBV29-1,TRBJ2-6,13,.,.,CSVASGVANVLTF,TGCAGCGTTGCGTCAGGGGTGGCCAACGTCCTGACTTTC
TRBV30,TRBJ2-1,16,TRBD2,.,CANKPGLGGDYNEQFF,TGTGCCAATAAACCGGGACTAGGGGGGGACTACAATGAGCAGTTCTTC
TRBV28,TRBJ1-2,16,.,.,CASSLPGRVEGYGYTF,TGTGCCAGCAGTTTACCGGGCAGGGTGGAGGGCTATGGCTACACCTTC
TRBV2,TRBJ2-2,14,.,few,CASSDGSAKGELFF,TGTGCCAGCAGTGACGGGAGCGCCAAGGGGGAGCTGTTTTTT
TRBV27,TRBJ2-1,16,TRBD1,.,CASSLKRAGGYNEQFF,TGTGCCAGCAGTTTAAAGAGGGCAGGGGGTTACAATGAGCAGTTCTTC
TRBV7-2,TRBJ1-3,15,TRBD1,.,CASSRWGTVGNTIYF,TGTGCCAGCAGCCGGTGGGGGACAGTCGGAAACACCATATATTTT
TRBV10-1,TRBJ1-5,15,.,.,CASNPRQHSNQPQHF,TGCGCCAGCAATCCGCGACAGCATAGCAATCAGCCCCAGCATTTT
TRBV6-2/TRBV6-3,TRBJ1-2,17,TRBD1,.,CASSYSIPRDRNYGYTF,TGTGCCAGCAGTTACTCGATCCCCCGGGACAGGAACTATGGCTACACCTTC
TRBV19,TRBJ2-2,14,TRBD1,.,CASGGTGTHRELFF,TGTGCCAGTGGGGGGACAGGGACCCACCGGGAGCTGTTTTTT
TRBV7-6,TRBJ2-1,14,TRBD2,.,CASSLSGAYNEQFF,TGTGCCAGCAGCTTAAGCGGGGCCTACAATGAGCAGTTCTTC
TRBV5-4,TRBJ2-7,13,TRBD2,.,CASSTVSGGEQYF,TGTGCCAGCAGCACGGTATCGGGGGGCGAGCAGTACTTC
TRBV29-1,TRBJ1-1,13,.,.,CSVEEGANTEAFF,TGCAGCGTTGAAGAAGGGGCGAACACTGAAGCTTTCTTT
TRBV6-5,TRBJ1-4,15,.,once,CASSTQQGLNEKLFF,TGTGCCAGCAGTACCCAACAGGGTTTAAATGAAAAACTGTTTTTT
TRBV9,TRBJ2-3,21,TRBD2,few,CASSPTAGRPRGLAGSDTQYF,TGTGCCAGCAGCCCAACCGCAGGACGACCGAGGGGACTAGCGGGATCCGATACGCAGTATTTT
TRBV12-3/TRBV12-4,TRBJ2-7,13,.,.,CASRELGSYEQYF,TGTGCCAGCAGAGAACTTGGCTCCTACGAGCAGTACTTC
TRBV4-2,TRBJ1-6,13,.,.,CASSQDLGAPLHF,TGTGCCAGCAGCCAAGATCTAGGCGCACCCCTCCACTTT
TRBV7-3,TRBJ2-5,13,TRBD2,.,CASSLAGGETQYF,TGTGCCAGCAGCTTAGCGGGAGGGGAGACCCAGTACTTC
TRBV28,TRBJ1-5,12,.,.,CASRQTDRSQHF,TGTGCCAGCAGACAAACCGACAGGTCCCAGCATTTT
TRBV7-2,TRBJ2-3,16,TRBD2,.,CASSPGGTSSTDTQYF,TGTGCCAGCAGTCCTGGGGGGACTAGTTCCACAGATACGCAGTATTTT
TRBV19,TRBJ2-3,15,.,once,CASSIGSGQADTQYF,TGTGCCAGTAGTATAGGCTCAGGTCAGGCAGATACGCAGTATTTT
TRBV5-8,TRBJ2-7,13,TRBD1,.,CASSWTGGNEQYF,TGTGCCAGCAGCTGGACAGGGGGGAACGAGCAGTACTTC
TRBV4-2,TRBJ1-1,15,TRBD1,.,CASSQADRVGTEAFF,TGTGCCAGCAGCCAAGCCGACAGGGTGGGCACTGAAGCTTTCTTT
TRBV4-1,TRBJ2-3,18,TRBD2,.,CASSQDTTGTSHTDTQYF,TGCGCCAGCAGCCAAGATACGACCGGGACTAGCCACACAGATACGCAGTATTTT
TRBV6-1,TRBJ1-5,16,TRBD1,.,CASSDPGGIGNQPQHF,TGTGCCAGCAGTGATCCAGGGGGCATAGGCAATCAGCCCCAGCATTTT
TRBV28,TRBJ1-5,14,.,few,CASSLFHSNQPQHF,TGTGCCAGCAGTTTGTTCCATAGCAATCAGCCCCAGCATTTT
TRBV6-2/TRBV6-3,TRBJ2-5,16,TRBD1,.,CASSWTRTGGRETQYF,TGTGCCAGCAGCTGGACACGGACAGGGGGCAGGGAGACCCAGTACTTC
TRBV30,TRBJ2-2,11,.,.,CAWKRYGELFF,TGTGCCTGGAAGCGGTACGGGGAGCTGTTTTTT
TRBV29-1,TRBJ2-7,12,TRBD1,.,CSGQGAGYEQYF,TGCAGCGGGCAGGGGGCAGGGTACGAGCAGTACTTC
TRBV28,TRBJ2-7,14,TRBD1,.,CASTSGQLPYEQYF,TGTGCCAGCACCTCGGGACAGCTTCCCTACGAGCAGTACTTC
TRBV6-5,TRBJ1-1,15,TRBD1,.,CASRRDSTLNTEAFF,TGTGCCAGCAGACGGGACAGCACGTTGAACACTGAAGCTTTCTTT
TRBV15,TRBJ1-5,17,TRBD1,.,CATSRVVDRNSNQPQHF,TGTGCCACCAGCAGAGTCGTGGACAGGAATAGCAATCAGCCCCAGCATTTT
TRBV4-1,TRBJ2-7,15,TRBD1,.,CASSQVEGQGYEQYF,TGCGCCAGCAGCCAAGTCGAAGGACAGGGCTACGAGCAGTACTTC
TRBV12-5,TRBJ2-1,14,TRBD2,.,CASGLSGGGNEQFF,TGTGCTAGTGGTTTAAGCGGGGGGGGCAATGAGCAGTTCTTC
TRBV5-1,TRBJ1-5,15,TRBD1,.,CASSLTGGAGQPQHF,TGCGCCAGCAGCTTGACAGGGGGCGCGGGTCAGCCCCAGCATTTT
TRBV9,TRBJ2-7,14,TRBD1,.,CASSPRQGNTEQYF,TGTGCCAGCAGCCCACGACAGGGGAACACCGAGCAGTACTTC